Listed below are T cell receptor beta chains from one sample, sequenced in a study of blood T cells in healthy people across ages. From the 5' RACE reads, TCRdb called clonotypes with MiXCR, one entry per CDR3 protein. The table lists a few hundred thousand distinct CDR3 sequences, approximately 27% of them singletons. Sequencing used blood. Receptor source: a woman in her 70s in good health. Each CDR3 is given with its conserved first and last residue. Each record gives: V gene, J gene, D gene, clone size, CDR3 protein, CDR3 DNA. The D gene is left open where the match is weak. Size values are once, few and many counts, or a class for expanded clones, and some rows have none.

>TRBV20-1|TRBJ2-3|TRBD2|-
CSAFRTSPYPDTQYF
TGCAGTGCTTTCCGGACTAGCCCGTATCCAGATACGCAGTATTTT
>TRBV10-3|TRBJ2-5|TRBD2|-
CAISGGTRVREETQYF
TGTGCCATCAGCGGCGGGACTAGGGTGCGTGAAGAGACCCAGTACTTC
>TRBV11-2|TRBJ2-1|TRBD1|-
CASSLESRQGAKEQFF
TGTGCCAGCAGCTTAGAATCCAGGCAGGGGGCAAAAGAGCAGTTCTTC
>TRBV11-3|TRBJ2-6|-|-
CASSLSWANVLTF
TGTGCCAGCAGCTTGTCTTGGGCCAACGTCCTGACTTTC
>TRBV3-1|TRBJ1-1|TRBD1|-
CASRSPRQGSSTEAFF
TGTGCCAGCAGATCGCCCAGACAGGGGTCGTCCACTGAAGCTTTCTTT
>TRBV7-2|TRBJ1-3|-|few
CASSLGRGAGNTIYF
TGTGCCAGCAGCTTAGGTCGGGGGGCTGGAAACACCATATATTTT
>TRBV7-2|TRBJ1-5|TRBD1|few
CASSAGTGWQPQHF
TGTGCCAGCAGCGCCGGGACAGGGTGGCAGCCCCAGCATTTT
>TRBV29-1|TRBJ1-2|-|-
CSVEEWRGHGYTF
TGCAGCGTTGAAGAATGGAGAGGGCATGGCTACACCTTC
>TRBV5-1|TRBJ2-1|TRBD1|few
CASSLEGQDNEQFF
TGCGCCAGCAGCTTGGAGGGACAGGATAATGAGCAGTTCTTC
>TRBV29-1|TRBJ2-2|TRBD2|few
CSAQQTSGATGELFF
TGCAGCGCCCAGCAGACTAGCGGCGCCACCGGGGAGCTGTTTTTT
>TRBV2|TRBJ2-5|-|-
CASRRLEETQYF
TGTGCCAGCAGGCGACTAGAAGAGACCCAGTACTTC
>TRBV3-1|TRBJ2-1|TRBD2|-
CASSQGTTSGDGEQFF
TGTGCCAGCAGCCAAGGAACGACTAGCGGGGACGGTGAGCAGTTCTTC
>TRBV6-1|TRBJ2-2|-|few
CASSENRANTGEPFF
TGTGCCAGCAGTGAAAACAGGGCCAACACCGGGGAGCCGTTTTTT
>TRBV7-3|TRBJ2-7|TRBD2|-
CASSLNSGGISEQYF
TGTGCCAGCAGCTTAAACAGCGGGGGGATCAGCGAGCAGTACTTC
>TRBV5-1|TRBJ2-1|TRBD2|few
CASSPRRTSGGFDEQFF
TGCGCCAGCAGCCCTCGGCGAACTAGCGGGGGGTTCGATGAGCAGTTCTTC
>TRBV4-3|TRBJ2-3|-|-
CASSLAETDTQYF
TGCGCCAGCAGCCTAGCAGAGACAGATACGCAGTATTTT
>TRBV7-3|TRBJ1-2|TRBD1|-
CASSFPGQGLTRARGYTF
TGTGCCAGCAGCTTTCCGGGACAGGGACTAACGCGGGCACGAGGCTACACCTTC
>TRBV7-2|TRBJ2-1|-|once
CASSLGATNEQFF
TGTGCCAGCAGCTTAGGGGCCACTAATGAGCAGTTCTTC
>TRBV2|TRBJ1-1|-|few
CASSGYNEAFF
TGTGCCAGCAGTGGTTATAATGAAGCTTTCTTT
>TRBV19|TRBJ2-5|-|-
CASSNRGYVETQYF
TGTGCCAGTAGTAACAGAGGTTACGTTGAGACCCAGTACTTC
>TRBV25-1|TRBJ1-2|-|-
CASSDTSTVYGYTF
TGTGCCAGCAGTGACACATCGACAGTCTATGGCTACACCTTC
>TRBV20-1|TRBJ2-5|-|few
CSAPARASKMTQYF
TGCAGTGCTCCCGCCAGGGCGTCCAAGATGACCCAGTACTTC
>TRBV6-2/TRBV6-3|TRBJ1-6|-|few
CASSYQTVTNNSPLHF
TGTGCCAGCAGTTACCAGACCGTGACGAATAATTCACCCCTCCACTTT
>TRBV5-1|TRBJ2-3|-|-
CASSPPRTETDTQYF
TGCGCCAGCAGCCCCCCCAGGACGGAGACAGATACGCAGTATTTT
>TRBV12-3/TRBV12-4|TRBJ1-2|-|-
CASSSSGLGGYTF
TGTGCCAGCAGTTCGTCGGGGCTGGGAGGCTACACCTTC
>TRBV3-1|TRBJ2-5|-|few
CASSQEVSEETQYF
TGTGCCAGCAGCCAAGAGGTTAGCGAAGAGACCCAGTACTTC
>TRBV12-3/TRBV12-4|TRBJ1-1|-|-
CASSFSGIYTEAFF
TGTGCCAGCAGTTTTTCGGGGATCTACACTGAAGCTTTCTTT
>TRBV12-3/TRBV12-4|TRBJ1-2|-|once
CASSPDGRNYGYTF
TGTGCCAGCAGTCCTGACGGGAGGAACTATGGCTACACCTTC
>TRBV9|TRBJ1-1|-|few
CASSVAVGARTEAFF
TGTGCCAGCAGCGTAGCTGTGGGGGCAAGGACTGAAGCTTTCTTT
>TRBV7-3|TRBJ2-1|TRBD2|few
CASSPLRGREEQFF
TGTGCCAGCAGCCCATTGCGAGGGAGGGAGGAGCAGTTCTTC
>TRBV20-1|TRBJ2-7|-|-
CSAPRAVSSYEQYF
TGCAGTGCTCCAAGGGCAGTGAGCTCCTACGAGCAGTACTTC
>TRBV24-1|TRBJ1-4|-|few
CATSDSTDSLNEKLFF
TGTGCCACCAGTGATTCGACGGACAGTCTTAATGAAAAACTGTTTTTT
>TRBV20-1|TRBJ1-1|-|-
CSAAGRGLNTEAFF
TGCAGTGCCGCCGGGAGGGGCCTGAACACTGAAGCTTTCTTT
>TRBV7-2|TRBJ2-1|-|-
CASSQNSGRNEQFF
TGTGCCAGCAGCCAGAACAGCGGAAGGAATGAGCAGTTCTTC
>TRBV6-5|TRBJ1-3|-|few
CASRPQANSGNTIYF
TGTGCCAGCAGGCCACAGGCCAACTCTGGAAACACCATATATTTT
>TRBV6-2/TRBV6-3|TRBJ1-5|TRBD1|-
CASSAGQAGNQPQHF
TGTGCCAGCAGTGCAGGACAGGCCGGCAATCAGCCCCAGCATTTT
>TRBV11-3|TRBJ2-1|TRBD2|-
CASSKRGGLNEQFF
TGTGCCAGCAGCAAGCGGGGGGGCCTCAATGAGCAGTTCTTC
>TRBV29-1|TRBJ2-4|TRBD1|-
CSVGGQGIDKNIQYF
TGCAGCGTGGGCGGACAGGGGATTGACAAAAACATTCAGTACTTC
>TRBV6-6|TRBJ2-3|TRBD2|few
CASSYASGGWTDTQYF
TGTGCCAGCAGTTACGCGTCGGGGGGATGGACAGATACGCAGTATTTT
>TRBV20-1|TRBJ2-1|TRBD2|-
CSARDQRGGLNEQFF
TGCAGTGCTAGAGATCAGCGGGGGGGCCTCAATGAGCAGTTCTTC
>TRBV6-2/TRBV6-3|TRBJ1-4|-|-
CASSPQVAEKLFF
TGTGCCAGCAGTCCCCAAGTAGCGGAAAAACTGTTTTTT
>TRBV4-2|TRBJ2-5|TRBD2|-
CASSPDPQLARTQYF
TGTGCCAGCAGCCCAGATCCCCAACTAGCGCGGACCCAGTACTTC
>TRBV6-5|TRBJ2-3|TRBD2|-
CASSFTVSGGVKDTRYF
TGTGCCAGCAGTTTCACCGTTAGCGGGGGGGTAAAGGATACGCGGTATTTT
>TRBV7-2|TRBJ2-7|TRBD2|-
CASSSPVAGATYEQYF
TGTGCCAGCAGCTCCCCAGTAGCGGGGGCTACCTACGAGCAGTACTTC
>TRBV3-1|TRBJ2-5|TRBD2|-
CASSYPGTSGKETQYF
TGTGCCAGCAGCTACCCCGGGACTAGCGGGAAAGAGACCCAGTACTTC
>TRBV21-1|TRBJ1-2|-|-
CASWWGLNYGYTF
TGTGCCTCCTGGTGGGGCCTTAACTATGGCTACACCTTC
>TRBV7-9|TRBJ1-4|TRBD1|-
CSSSLPGQPNEKLFF
TGTTCCAGCAGCTTACCGGGACAGCCTAATGAAAAACTGTTTTTT
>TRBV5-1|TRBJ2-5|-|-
CASSPDLAGPGETQYF
TGCGCCAGCAGCCCAGATTTGGCGGGGCCGGGAGAGACCCAGTACTTC
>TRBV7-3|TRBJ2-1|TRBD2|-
CASSSLGLAGGQYNEQFF
TGTGCCAGCAGCTCCCTTGGGCTAGCGGGGGGGCAATACAATGAGCAGTTCTTC
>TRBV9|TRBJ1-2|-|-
CASSVARGAINYGYTF
TGTGCCAGCAGCGTAGCTCGAGGGGCTATCAACTATGGCTACACCTTC
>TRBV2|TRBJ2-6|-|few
CASSADRSGANVLTF
TGTGCCAGCAGTGCCGACCGCTCTGGGGCCAACGTCCTGACTTTC
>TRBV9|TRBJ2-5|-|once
CASSEGCRQETQYF
TGTGCCAGCAGCGAGGGATGCAGACAAGAGACCCAGTACTTC
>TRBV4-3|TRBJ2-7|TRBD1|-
CASSLTGTGVEQYF
TGCGCCAGCAGCCTTACCGGGACAGGGGTCGAGCAGTACTTC
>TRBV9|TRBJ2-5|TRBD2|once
CASSPLGGSLEQYF
TGTGCCAGCAGCCCCTTGGGGGGGTCTCTTGAGCAGTACTTC
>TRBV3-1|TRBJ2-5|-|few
CASSQMLEETQYF
TGTGCCAGCAGCCAAATGCTGGAAGAGACCCAGTACTTC
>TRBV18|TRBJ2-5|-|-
CASSPQNRRETQYF
TGTGCCAGCTCACCACAGAATCGGAGGGAGACCCAGTACTTC
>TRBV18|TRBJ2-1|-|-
CASSPIDNEQFF
TGTGCCAGCTCACCAATTGACAATGAGCAGTTCTTC
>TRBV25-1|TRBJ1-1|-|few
CASSEFQDRTHTEAFF
TGTGCCAGCAGTGAATTTCAGGACCGAACTCACACTGAAGCTTTCTTT
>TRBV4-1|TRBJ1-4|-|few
CSSSQADRPNEKLVF
TGCTCCAGCAGCCAAGCGGACAGACCTAATGAAAAACTGGTTTTT
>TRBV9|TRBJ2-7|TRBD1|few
CASSAGTGGQEQYF
TGTGCCAGCAGCGCCGGGACAGGGGGCCAGGAGCAGTACTTC